The TCR beta chain described here comes from a study of CD4+ T cells in melanoma. Overall study findings and caveats: Diverse differentiation states were reported for melanoma neoantigen-specific CD4+ T cells. A reported correlation linked neoantigen-specific CD4+ T cells to CD8+, macrophage and B cell function.

Some clones are missing from TCRdb's copy, which holds only in-frame ones; the method was immunoSEQ multiplex PCR. The sample lists over 100,000 clones; 92% were seen once. Per germline, CDR1 SGHTA and CDR2 FQGTGA. Trimming removed 4 bases at V and 9 bases at J, with 13 bases between. This CDR3 comprises 13 residues. About this clone: What it binds is not known.

Sequencing was carried out using peripheral blood. This clonotype originated in a human donor with melanoma. V usage is TRBV7-3 and J usage is TRBJ2-1; a possible D gene is TRBD2 (6 bases). The CDR3 reads CASSSKAGGEQFF. The CDR3 coding sequence is TGTGCCAGCAGCTCCAAGGCCGGGGGTGAGCAGTTCTTC.